The rows below give T cell receptor beta chains drawn from one sample of a study of blood T cell repertoires in COVID-19. Produced via immunoSEQ multiplex PCR; TCRdb's table is partial and in-frame only. The table records more than 150,000 clones, nearly 80% of them present only once. Input material: PBMCs or T cells enriched from blood (not recorded which). Every receptor here comes from a man aged 55 to 70 who had been exposed to COVID-19. Both conserved end residues are part of each CDR3. A D gene is named only where the DNA matches it firmly. Clone sizes are given selectively: once, few, many, or a class where the clone is expanded.

d_gene: TRBD1
abundance: NA
v_gene: TRBV19
CDR3aa: CASSIIQGLSGANVLTF

d_gene: TRBD1
abundance: NA
v_gene: TRBV30
CDR3aa: CAWKRDRGPYEQYF

d_gene: NA
abundance: NA
v_gene: TRBV7-2
CDR3aa: CASSLDGRVNTDTQYF

d_gene: NA
abundance: NA
v_gene: TRBV5-1
CDR3aa: CASSFGGASYNEQFF

d_gene: TRBD1
abundance: NA
v_gene: TRBV19
CDR3aa: CASSTGTGRETQYF

d_gene: NA
abundance: once
v_gene: TRBV30
CDR3aa: CAWSWRAYNYGYTF

d_gene: TRBD1
abundance: few
v_gene: TRBV5-1
CDR3aa: CASSLKQGAIFSYTF

d_gene: NA
abundance: NA
v_gene: TRBV18
CDR3aa: CASSPPRRGRAPNYEQYF

d_gene: TRBD1
abundance: NA
v_gene: TRBV6-1
CDR3aa: CASSEQQGKETQYF

d_gene: NA
abundance: NA
v_gene: TRBV5-1
CDR3aa: CASSLDGPGANVLTF

d_gene: TRBD1
abundance: NA
v_gene: TRBV6-1
CDR3aa: CASSESGTGGSRQFF

d_gene: NA
abundance: NA
v_gene: TRBV6-5
CDR3aa: CASRAFSSGSAFF

d_gene: TRBD1
abundance: NA
v_gene: TRBV18
CDR3aa: CASSRTGINTEAFF

d_gene: NA
abundance: NA
v_gene: TRBV27
CDR3aa: CASSTGSSFNYGYTF

d_gene: TRBD2
abundance: NA
v_gene: TRBV5-1
CDR3aa: CASRPGTSGTPGELFF

d_gene: TRBD2
abundance: NA
v_gene: TRBV19
CDR3aa: CASSAGTSGLYEQYF

d_gene: NA
abundance: NA
v_gene: TRBV28
CDR3aa: CASTGLGPTSGLFF

d_gene: TRBD2
abundance: NA
v_gene: TRBV15
CDR3aa: CATSRDNDRLGTKTDTQYF

d_gene: NA
abundance: once
v_gene: TRBV19
CDR3aa: CASGRQGLDTEAFF

d_gene: NA
abundance: NA
v_gene: TRBV6-5
CDR3aa: CASRASGGIREKLFF

d_gene: NA
abundance: once
v_gene: TRBV13
CDR3aa: CASRKQGGHGYTF

d_gene: TRBD2
abundance: NA
v_gene: TRBV28
CDR3aa: CASRPWREGSYEQYF

d_gene: TRBD2
abundance: NA
v_gene: TRBV4-1
CDR3aa: CASSQDTSGPTGETQYF

d_gene: TRBD1
abundance: NA
v_gene: TRBV7-8
CDR3aa: CASSRDRISSYNEQFF

d_gene: NA
abundance: NA
v_gene: TRBV19
CDR3aa: CASSNPPGVLQETQYF

d_gene: TRBD1
abundance: NA
v_gene: TRBV30
CDR3aa: CACGQGPYEQYF

d_gene: NA
abundance: NA
v_gene: TRBV19
CDR3aa: CASSMRLFTRDTQYF

d_gene: TRBD1
abundance: NA
v_gene: TRBV11-2
CDR3aa: CASSLEQGADDGYTF

d_gene: NA
abundance: NA
v_gene: TRBV7-9
CDR3aa: CASQGGETQYF

d_gene: NA
abundance: NA
v_gene: TRBV5-1
CDR3aa: CASRVQGTHAYEQYF

d_gene: NA
abundance: NA
v_gene: TRBV6-2/TRBV6-3
CDR3aa: CASSLSTDTQYF

d_gene: TRBD2
abundance: many
v_gene: TRBV6-5
CDR3aa: CASRAGLAGVEQFF

d_gene: NA
abundance: NA
v_gene: TRBV7-9
CDR3aa: CASLGQYNEQFF

d_gene: TRBD1
abundance: NA
v_gene: TRBV7-2
CDR3aa: CASNPVRDRRFHEQYF

d_gene: NA
abundance: NA
v_gene: TRBV28
CDR3aa: CASSPGGDNSPLHF

d_gene: NA
abundance: NA
v_gene: TRBV30
CDR3aa: CAWSEGGETQYF

d_gene: TRBD1
abundance: NA
v_gene: TRBV7-6
CDR3aa: CASSPSTGGEKLFF

d_gene: NA
abundance: NA
v_gene: TRBV7-6
CDR3aa: CASGPGGNEQFF

d_gene: TRBD1
abundance: NA
v_gene: TRBV7-8
CDR3aa: CASSLPKTGVNEQFF

d_gene: NA
abundance: NA
v_gene: TRBV7-9
CDR3aa: CASSFLRGTETQYF

d_gene: NA
abundance: few
v_gene: TRBV7-9
CDR3aa: CASSASPLEIANEQFF

d_gene: NA
abundance: NA
v_gene: TRBV3-1/TRBV3-2
CDR3aa: CASSQDPHYEQYF

d_gene: NA
abundance: NA
v_gene: TRBV29-1
CDR3aa: CSVTELAVIDNEQFF

d_gene: NA
abundance: few
v_gene: TRBV7-6
CDR3aa: CASSPLWQSTEAFF

d_gene: TRBD2
abundance: NA
v_gene: TRBV11-2
CDR3aa: CASSSWTSGRFRDEQFF

d_gene: NA
abundance: NA
v_gene: TRBV5-6
CDR3aa: CASRFRTQETQYF

d_gene: NA
abundance: few
v_gene: TRBV10-1
CDR3aa: CASSESAQTDTQYF

d_gene: NA
abundance: once
v_gene: TRBV19
CDR3aa: CASSRAGEANSPLHF

d_gene: TRBD2
abundance: NA
v_gene: TRBV5-1
CDR3aa: CASSLTPRGSGISYEQYF

d_gene: TRBD2
abundance: NA
v_gene: TRBV30
CDR3aa: CACTLTSGISNTGELFF